Presented here are 12 T cell receptor beta chains from one specimen sequenced in a study of CD8 T cells in ankylosing spondylitis. Study-wide findings and caveats: It appeared that ankylosing spondylitis blood was characterized by a TCR beta motif of several highly homologous variants.

TCRdb re-called the 5' RACE reads through MiXCR, storing one row per CDR3 protein. The sample carries around 430,000 distinct CDR3 sequences, approximately 17% recorded once. These receptors' targets are unknown. Sequencing used blood, either unsorted or a sorted T cell fraction (not recorded which). These receptors originate from a male donor with ankylosing spondylitis.

This clonotype has a handful of counts. The V gene is TRBV5-6, the J gene TRBJ1-1, with D perhaps matching TRBD1 (5 bases). V was pared by 4 bases and J by 11 bases, with 18 bases between. The CDR3 is made up of 13 amino acids. The V gene's germline CDR1 is SGHDT and CDR2 YYEEEE. CDR3 coding DNA: TGTGCCAGCAGCAACTGGACACACCAGGTGGCTTTCTTT. This sequence encodes CASSNWTHQVAFF.

The chain combines TRBV29-1 with TRBJ2-7; a weak D match, TRBD1 (5 bases). The CDR3 is 13 residues long. V was pared by 4 bases and J by 3 bases, with 13 bases between. Germline V gives CDR1 SQVTM, CDR2 ANQGSEA. The CDR3 DNA reads as TGCAGCGTTGCGGACACCAACCTCTACGAGCAGTACTTC. Translation: CSVADTNLYEQYF.

The chain joins TRBV7-3 to TRBJ1-1, with D unclear. Germline V CDR1 and CDR2: SGHTA, FQGTGA. CDR3 size: 13 residues. Deletions cut 5 bases from V and 1 base from J, with 8 bases between. The CDR3 sequence: CASSRGKNTEAFF. In nucleotides, the CDR3 is TGTGCCAGCAGCCGAGGGAAGAACACTGAAGCTTTCTTT.

This clonotype was seen a handful of times. This chain connects TRBV12-3 or TRBV12-4 to TRBJ2-3; D is possibly TRBD1 (5 bases). V was cut by 6 bases and J by 11 bases, with 18 bases left in between. This CDR3 comprises 13 residues. CDR3 loop: CASSSRSVDRQYF. The CDR3 region has the DNA TGTGCCAGCAGCTCCCGGTCGGTTGACAGGCAGTATTTT.

The table lists this clonotype with a few counts. The chain carries TRBV5-1 and TRBJ2-3; D not certain. Looked up from germline, CDR1 is SGHRS and CDR2 is YFSETQ. Deletions cut 0 bases from V and 0 bases from J, with 5 bases between. The length of the CDR3 is 14 residues. The CDR3 coding sequence is TGCGCCAGCAGCTTGGAGTCTAGCACAGATACGCAGTATTTT. It codes for CASSLESSTDTQYF.

The chain employs TRBV29-1 and TRBJ2-5; 12 bases line up with TRBD1. V lost 2 bases and J lost 4; bases outside the gene matches: 5. There are 15 residues in the CDR3. Germline V CDR1 and CDR2: SQVTM, ANQGSEA. Here the CDR3 DNA reads TGCAGCGTTGAAAAGGGACAGGGGGCGCGAGAGACCCAGTACTTC. Protein: CSVEKGQGARETQYF.

This chain links TRBV2 with TRBJ2-7; D possibly corresponds to TRBD2 (6 bases). The CDR3 length is 15 residues. Germline CDR1 SNHLY, CDR2 FYNNEI. V lost 7 bases, J lost 3 bases, and 19 bases lay in between. Written as DNA, the CDR3 is TGTGCCAGCACCCGTATAGCGGCACCGGACTACGAGCAGTACTTC. Translated: CASTRIAAPDYEQYF.

This clonotype was found a few times. The chain has TRBV5-6 and TRBJ1-1, with D uncertain. CDR3 length: 15 residues. V dropped 6 bases and J dropped 1 base, with 16 bases sitting between them. From germline, CDR1 is SGHDT and CDR2 YYEEEE. CDR3 loop: CASKIYGWENTEAFF. Written as DNA, the CDR3 is TGTGCCAGCAAGATTTATGGATGGGAGAACACTGAAGCTTTCTTT.

In this sample, this clonotype turned up a few times. The chain couples TRBV27 to TRBJ2-2; no clear D gene. This CDR3 is built from 16 residues. V was shortened by 6 bases and J by 4 bases, with 18 bases between the two germline ends. Per the germline V gene, CDR1 is MNHEY and CDR2 is SMNVEV (reference sequence). CDR3 protein: CASSPNRGVGTGELFF. The CDR3 DNA reads as TGTGCCAGCAGCCCAAACAGAGGCGTAGGCACCGGGGAGCTGTTTTTT.

This clonotype was counted between two and nine times. The chain has TRBV20-1 and TRBJ2-1, with 8 bases aligning to TRBD1. Trimming took 0 bases from V and 3 from J; bases not matched to a gene: 4. CDR3 length equals 15 residues. Germline lookup yields CDR1 DFQATT and CDR2 SNEGSKA (reference sequence). DNA for the CDR3: TGCAGTGCTAGAGATGGAGACAGGGGCTACAATGAGCAGTTCTTC. It codes for CSARDGDRGYNEQFF.

This rearrangement joins TRBV3-1 to TRBJ2-7, with no clear D. V was clipped by 3 bases and J by 0 bases, with 6 bases between them. Germline V gives CDR1 LGHDT, CDR2 YNNKEL (reference sequence). The CDR3 contains 13 residues. The CDR3 bases are TGTGCCAGCAGCCACTGGGCCTCCTACGAGCAGTACTTC. Its translation: CASSHWASYEQYF.

This clonotype was picked up many times. CDR3 nucleotide sequence: TGTGCCAGCAGCGAAGTCTCGGCCAGCACAGATACGCAGTATTTT. Amino acids: CASSEVSASTDTQYF. The chain links TRBV4-2 to TRBJ2-3; no clear D gene. Trimming left V 5 bases short and J 0 bases short, with 12 bases between. The CDR3 spans 15 residues. CDR1 and CDR2 from the germline V gene are LGHNA and YNFKEQ.